Shown below are 8 T cell receptor beta chains from a single sample sequenced in a study of blood T cells in healthy people across ages (dated by TCRdb to the mid-2010s). Library preparation used 5' RACE. The sample was run on an Illumina HiSeq 2500. The second PCR ran for roughly 7 to 11 cycles and used a J-beta primer mix along with a sample-barcoded 5' primer. Starting from the raw public reads, TCRdb applied fastp trimming at Q25, assembled clones with MiXCR and retained in-frame beta chains. Every CDR3 protein is listed once, alongside the most common genes and DNA of its rows. Across this sample there are hundreds of thousands of distinct CDR3 sequences, with over 20% seen only once. 3.5% to 4% of the sample is in the top ten clones. Source material: blood. The receptors were sampled from a man in his 70s in good health.

In its sample, this clonotype was seen a few times. Here the CDR3 omits its conserved ending phenylalanine or tryptophan, so a read error is the likely source. The DNA is omitted, as the CDR3 cannot be located on it reliably, and the CDR3 follows TCRdb's listing. This chain links TRBV20-1 with TRBJ2-7; the listed D gene, TRBD2, was not tested against the DNA. Germline assignment: CDR1 DFQATT and CDR2 SNEGSKA (reference sequence). The length of the CDR3 is 12 amino acids, counting both ends. The CDR3 sequence: CSARDERGLVSI.

CDR3 bases: TGTGCCAGCAGCTTAAGGTTGTCTGACCAAGAGACCCAGTACTTC. The encoded protein is CASSLRLSDQETQYF. The V and J genes are TRBV11-2 and TRBJ2-5; the D is unclear. CDR1 and CDR2 (germline): SGHAT, FQNNGV. The CDR3 extends over 15 amino acids. Trimming left V 2 bases short and J 0 bases short, with 10 bases between.

The V gene is TRBV29-1, the J gene TRBJ1-2; TRBD1 agrees at 10 bases. Germline V gene sequence: CDR1 SQVTM, CDR2 ANQGSEA. Losses at the gene ends were 1 base for V and 2 bases for J; bases not matched to a gene: 1. This CDR3 has 14 residues. The CDR3 region has the DNA TGCAGCGTTGAAGGGACAGGGGGAAACTATGGCTACACCTTC. This gives the protein CSVEGTGGNYGYTF.

This clonotype has just a few counts. The rearrangement uses TRBV20-1 and TRBJ1-2; TRBD1 agrees at 7 bases. CDR1 and CDR2 from the germline V gene are DFQATT and SNEGSKA (reference sequence). V lost 5 bases, J lost 4 bases, and 7 bases stayed unmatched. This CDR3 spans 13 amino acids. The CDR3 coding sequence is TGCAGTGCTCCCGGGACAGCACCCTATGGCTACACCTTC. Translated: CSAPGTAPYGYTF.

The rearrangement uses TRBV4-1 and TRBJ2-4, with 9 nucleotides matching TRBD1. The CDR3 runs 21 residues. The junction had 15 bases not matched to a gene; V was cut back by 0 bases and J by 0 bases. Germline loops: CDR1 MGHRA, CDR2 YSYEKL. CDR3 nucleotides: TGCGCCAGCAGCCAAGATCTCGGGGACAGGGCGGGGAGTATAGCCAAAAACATTCAGTACTTC. It specifies CASSQDLGDRAGSIAKNIQYF.

This clonotype was recorded many times. The chain links TRBV20-1 to TRBJ2-1, with D perhaps matching TRBD1 or TRBD2 (5 bases each). This CDR3 has 15 residues. Per germline, CDR1 DFQATT and CDR2 SNEGSKA (reference sequence). Deletions cut 2 bases from V and 1 base from J, with 12 bases between. Written as DNA, the CDR3 is TGCAGTGCTAGACCCCGGGACGGGTCCTACAATGAGCAGTTCTTC. This gives the protein CSARPRDGSYNEQFF.

This clonotype has only a few counts. The chain combines TRBV10-3 with TRBJ2-5; D may be TRBD2 (5 bases). The J call is in doubt because the DNA end fits TRBJ2-1 better. Looked up from germline, CDR1 is ENHRY and CDR2 is SYGVKD. This CDR3 is 16 amino acids long. The CDR3 region is CAISEEGLSKSNEQFF. The CDR3 region has the DNA TGTGCCATCAGTGAGGAGGGCCTATCTAAATCCAATGAGCAGTTCTTC.

This clonotype was observed a few times. V is TRBV28 and J is TRBJ1-1; D is unresolved. Germline CDR1 is MDHEN and CDR2 is SYDVKM. With 8 bases removed from V and 1 base from J, the gap between germline ends came to 11 bases. The CDR3 spans 13 residues. The CDR3 region is CASRNIGNTEAFF. The CDR3 DNA reads TGTGCCAGCCGGAACATAGGGAACACTGAAGCTTTCTTT. The full variable domain, its missing parts supplied by reference TRBV28 and TRBJ1-1, is DVKVTQSSRYLVKRTGEKVFLECVQDMDHENMFWYRQDPGLGLRLIYFSYDVKMKEKGDIPEGYSVSREKKERFSLILESASTNQTSMYLCASRNIGNTEAFFGQGTRLTVV.